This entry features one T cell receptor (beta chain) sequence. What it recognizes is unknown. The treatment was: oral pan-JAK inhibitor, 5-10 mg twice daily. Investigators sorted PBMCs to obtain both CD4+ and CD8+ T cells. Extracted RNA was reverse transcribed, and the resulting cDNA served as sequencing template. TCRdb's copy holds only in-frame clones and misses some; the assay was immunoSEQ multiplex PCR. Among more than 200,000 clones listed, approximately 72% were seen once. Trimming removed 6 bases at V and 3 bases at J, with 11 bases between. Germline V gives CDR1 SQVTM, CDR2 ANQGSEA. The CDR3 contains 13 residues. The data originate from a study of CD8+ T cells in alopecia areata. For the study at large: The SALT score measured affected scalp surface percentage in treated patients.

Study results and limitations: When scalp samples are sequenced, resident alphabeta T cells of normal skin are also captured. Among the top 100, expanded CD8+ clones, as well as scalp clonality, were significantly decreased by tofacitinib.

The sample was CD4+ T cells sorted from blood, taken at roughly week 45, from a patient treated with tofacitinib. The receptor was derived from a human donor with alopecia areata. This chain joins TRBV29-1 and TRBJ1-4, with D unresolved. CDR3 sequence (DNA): TGCAGCGTCGGGCCACGGGCTAATGAAAAACTGTTTTTT. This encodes CSVGPRANEKLFF.